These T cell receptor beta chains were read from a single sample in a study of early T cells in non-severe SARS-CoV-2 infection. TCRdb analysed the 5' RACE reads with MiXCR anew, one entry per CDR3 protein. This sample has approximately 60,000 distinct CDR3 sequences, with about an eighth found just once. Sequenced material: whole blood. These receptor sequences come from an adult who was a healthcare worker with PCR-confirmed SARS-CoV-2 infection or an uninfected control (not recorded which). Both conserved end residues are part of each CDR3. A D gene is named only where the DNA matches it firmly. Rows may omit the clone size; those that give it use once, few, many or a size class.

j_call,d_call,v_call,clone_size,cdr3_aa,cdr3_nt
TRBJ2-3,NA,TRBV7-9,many,CASSFGVYATDTQYF,TGTGCCAGCAGCTTTGGTGTCTACGCCACAGATACGCAGTATTTT
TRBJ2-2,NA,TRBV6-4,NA,CASSSDSNTGELFF,TGTGCCAGCAGTTCCGATTCGAACACCGGGGAGCTGTTTTTT
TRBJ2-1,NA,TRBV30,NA,CAWIKASSYNEQFF,TGTGCCTGGATCAAAGCTAGCTCCTACAATGAGCAGTTCTTC
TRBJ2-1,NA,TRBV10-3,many,CAITGQYNEQFF,TGTGCCATCACCGGACAGTACAATGAGCAGTTCTTC
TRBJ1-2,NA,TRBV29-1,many,CSVAGSGADGYTF,TGCAGCGTTGCGGGGTCCGGCGCAGATGGCTACACCTTC
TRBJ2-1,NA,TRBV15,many,CATSRDLGKSHEQFF,TGTGCCACCAGCAGAGATTTAGGGAAATCTCATGAGCAGTTCTTC
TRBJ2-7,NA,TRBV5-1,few,CASSLGSTTYEQYF,TGCGCCAGCAGCTTGGGCAGCACTACCTACGAGCAGTACTTC
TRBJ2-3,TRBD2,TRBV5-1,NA,CASSTRLAGGTDTQYF,TGCGCCAGCAGCACCCGACTAGCGGGAGGCACAGATACGCAGTATTTT
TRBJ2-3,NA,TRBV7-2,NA,CASSLPITDTQYF,TGTGCCAGCAGCCTGCCGATAACAGATACGCAGTATTTT
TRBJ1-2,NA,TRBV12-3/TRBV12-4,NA,CASSLAQPRQGYTF,TGTGCCAGCAGTTTAGCCCAGCCACGACAGGGCTACACCTTC
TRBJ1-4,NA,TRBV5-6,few,CASSLWVQGFNEKLFF,TGTGCCAGCAGCTTGTGGGTGCAGGGATTTAATGAAAAACTGTTTTTT
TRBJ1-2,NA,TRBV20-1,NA,CSATPAGWGDDYGYTF,TGCAGTGCTACGCCAGCCGGGTGGGGGGACGACTATGGCTACACCTTC
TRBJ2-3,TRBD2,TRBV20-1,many,CSAIDLAGRADTQYF,TGCAGTGCTATCGACCTAGCGGGGAGAGCAGATACGCAGTATTTT
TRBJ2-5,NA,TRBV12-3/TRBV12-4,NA,CASSFSGTPQETQYF,TGTGCCAGCAGTTTTTCCGGGACACCCCAAGAGACCCAGTACTTC
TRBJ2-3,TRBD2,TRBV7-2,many,CASSPSLAGGGDTQYF,TGTGCCAGCAGCCCGTCTCTAGCGGGGGGGGGAGATACGCAGTATTTT
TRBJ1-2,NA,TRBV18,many,CASSPPGASSGYTF,TGTGCCAGCTCACCACCAGGGGCCTCCTCTGGCTACACCTTC
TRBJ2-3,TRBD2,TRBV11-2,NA,CASSIASGGYTDTQYF,TGTGCCAGCAGCATCGCTAGCGGGGGGTACACAGATACGCAGTATTTT
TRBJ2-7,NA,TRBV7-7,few,CASSLVPSDEQYF,TGTGCTAGCAGCTTAGTTCCATCGGACGAGCAGTACTTC
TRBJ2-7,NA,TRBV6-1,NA,CASSPWTEAYEQYF,TGTGCCAGCAGTCCCTGGACAGAGGCCTACGAGCAGTACTTC
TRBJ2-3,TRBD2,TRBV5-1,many,CASSRPLAGGGDTQYF,TGCGCCAGCAGCCGACCCCTAGCGGGGGGAGGAGATACGCAGTATTTT
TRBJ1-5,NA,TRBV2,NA,CASSRTASNQPQHF,TGTGCCAGCAGCCGGACGGCGAGCAATCAGCCCCAGCATTTT
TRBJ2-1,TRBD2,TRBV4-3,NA,CASSQSSGGSYNEQFF,TGCGCCAGCAGCCAATCTAGCGGGGGGTCCTACAATGAGCAGTTCTTC
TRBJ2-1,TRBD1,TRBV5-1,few,CASSGLLGQGGNEQFF,TGCGCCAGCAGCGGGCTGTTGGGACAGGGAGGCAATGAGCAGTTCTTC
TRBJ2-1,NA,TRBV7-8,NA,CASSSRKGNEQFF,TGTGCCAGCAGCTCCCGGAAAGGCAATGAGCAGTTCTTC
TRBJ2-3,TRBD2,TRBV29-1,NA,CSVRERDGTDTQYF,TGCAGCGTACGTGAGCGGGACGGGACAGATACGCAGTATTTT
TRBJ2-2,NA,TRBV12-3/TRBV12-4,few,CASKGKIGNTGELFF,TGTGCCAGCAAGGGAAAAATTGGGAACACCGGGGAGCTGTTTTTT
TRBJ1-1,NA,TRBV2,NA,CASSPRTARSTEAFF,TGTGCCAGCAGTCCCCGGACGGCTAGGAGCACTGAAGCTTTCTTT
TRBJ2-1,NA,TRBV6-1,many,CASSVGVRQFF,TGTGCCAGCAGTGTGGGAGTTCGGCAGTTCTTC
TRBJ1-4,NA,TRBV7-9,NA,CASSQAGGEEKLFF,TGTGCCAGCAGCCAAGCCGGGGGCGAGGAAAAACTGTTTTTT
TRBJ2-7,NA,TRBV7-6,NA,CASSLEAGKAYEQYF,TGTGCCAGCAGCTTAGAGGCGGGAAAAGCCTACGAGCAGTACTTC
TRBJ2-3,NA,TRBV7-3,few,CASSSDPKVGTDTQYF,TGTGCCAGCAGCTCGGACCCTAAAGTGGGCACAGATACGCAGTATTTT
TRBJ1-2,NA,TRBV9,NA,CASKQGGYGYTF,TGTGCCAGCAAGCAGGGCGGCTATGGCTACACCTTC
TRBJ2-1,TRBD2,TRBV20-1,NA,CSARGIGAGGPYNEQFF,TGCAGTGCTAGAGGAATTGGAGCGGGGGGGCCCTACAATGAGCAGTTCTTC
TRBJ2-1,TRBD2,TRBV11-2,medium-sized,CASTMGGLGRTYNEQFF,TGTGCCAGCACCATGGGCGGACTAGGAAGGACCTACAATGAGCAGTTCTTC
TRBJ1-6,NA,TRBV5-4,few,CASSLGSPSAARPLHF,TGTGCCAGCAGCTTGGGCAGCCCATCGGCTGCTCGACCCCTCCACTTT
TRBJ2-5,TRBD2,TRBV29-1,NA,CSGESWTSGGETQYF,TGCAGCGGTGAGAGTTGGACTAGCGGGGGGGAGACCCAGTACTTC
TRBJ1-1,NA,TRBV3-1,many,CASSQDRWLEAFF,TGTGCCAGCAGCCAAGATCGGTGGTTGGAAGCTTTCTTT
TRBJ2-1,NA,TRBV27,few,CASSLSRVYDEQFF,TGTGCCAGCAGTTTAAGCAGGGTATATGATGAGCAGTTCTTC
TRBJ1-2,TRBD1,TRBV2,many,CASMSPGQGAKYGYTF,TGTGCCAGCATGTCTCCGGGACAGGGGGCGAAATATGGCTACACCTTC
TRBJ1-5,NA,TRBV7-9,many,CASSPDRVPNQPQHF,TGTGCCAGCAGCCCGGATAGGGTGCCCAATCAGCCCCAGCATTTT
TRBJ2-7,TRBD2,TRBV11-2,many,CASSLSGGPHEQYF,TGTGCCAGCAGCTTGTCGGGGGGGCCCCACGAGCAGTACTTC
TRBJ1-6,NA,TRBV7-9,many,CASSARSSYNSPLHF,TGTGCCAGCAGCGCACGCAGCTCCTATAATTCACCCCTCCACTTT